A selection of T cell receptor beta chains follows, all from one sample in a study of Graves' ophthalmopathy and Graves' hyperthyroidism. Via MiXCR, TCRdb re-called the multiplex PCR reads, giving one row per CDR3 protein. The table has 220,000 or so distinct CDR3 sequences, around a fifth seen once. The specimen was peripheral blood. The receptors were gathered from a woman in her forties or fifties with Graves' ophthalmopathy. The CDR3 runs from the conserved cysteine through the conserved F or W. A D gene is named only where the DNA matches it firmly.

CDR3 length	V gene	D gene	J gene	CDR3 protein
15	TRBV5-1	TRBD2	TRBJ2-5	CASSLGNSGGETQYF
12	TRBV30	-	TRBJ1-1	CAWRSARIEAFF
12	TRBV2	-	TRBJ2-7	CASTIGTYEQYF
14	TRBV6-5	-	TRBJ1-5	CASSWGGGNQPQHF
15	TRBV6-5	TRBD1	TRBJ1-6	CASQPGQGVNSPLHF
12	TRBV6-1	-	TRBJ1-2	CASMGGLDGYTF
20	TRBV19	-	TRBJ2-2	CASSTRGAAWRERKTGELFF
15	TRBV6-5	-	TRBJ2-7	CASSYAQGYSYEQYF
13	TRBV12-3/TRBV12-4	-	TRBJ2-5	CASSFSRDETQYF
14	TRBV11-2	-	TRBJ2-5	CASSLVGMGETQYF
13	TRBV29-1	TRBD1	TRBJ2-2	CSATGGAGGELFF
15	TRBV6-1	-	TRBJ2-2	CASSASQGNTGELFF
14	TRBV12-3/TRBV12-4	TRBD1	TRBJ1-5	CASSHNRGLEPQHF
17	TRBV3-1	-	TRBJ2-5	CASSQALPHRAGETQYF
16	TRBV18	TRBD1	TRBJ1-2	CASSPERTGHNYGYTF
14	TRBV20-1	-	TRBJ1-5	CSAMPAPGNQPQHF
13	TRBV2	TRBD1	TRBJ1-2	CASSYRGGYGYTF
12	TRBV12-3/TRBV12-4	TRBD2	TRBJ2-7	CASTREGFEQYF
11	TRBV29-1	-	TRBJ2-7	CSVKEGDEQYF
15	TRBV20-1	TRBD2	TRBJ2-7	CSAGGGAGDGYEQYF
13	TRBV3-1	-	TRBJ2-2	CASSQQYTGELFF
11	TRBV6-5	-	TRBJ1-2	CASSSNYGYTF
17	TRBV20-1	TRBD2	-	CSAGGLAGVGGSYEQYF
16	TRBV19	-	TRBJ2-5	CASSIRRSGAEETQYF
17	TRBV19	TRBD1	TRBJ2-2	CASSGTGRRKRTGELFF
17	TRBV27	-	TRBJ1-1	CASSPLDGRRGSTEAFF
14	TRBV2	TRBD2	TRBJ2-7	CASSGTSGSYEQYF
17	TRBV20-1	-	TRBJ2-5	CSAPTTTGRGGQETQYF
12	TRBV20-1	-	TRBJ1-1	CSARVVNTEAFF
16	TRBV18	-	TRBJ1-1	CASSPENLTVNTEAFF
14	TRBV14	-	TRBJ1-1	CASSPGIMNTEAFF
14	TRBV10-3	TRBD1	TRBJ1-2	CAISVGQGYYGYTF
13	TRBV30	TRBD1	TRBJ1-1	CASSGTASTEAFF
13	TRBV2	-	TRBJ2-2	CASSLGGTGELFF
12	TRBV6-2/TRBV6-3	-	TRBJ2-7	CASSYVAYEQYF
13	TRBV19	-	TRBJ1-5	CATRPKPGQPQHF
14	TRBV7-2	TRBD1	TRBJ1-1	CASSIQGWSTEAFF
15	TRBV12-3/TRBV12-4	-	TRBJ2-7	CASSSGPIGRYEQYF
14	TRBV4-2	-	TRBJ2-7	CASSQLAPPEWQYF
14	TRBV6-1	TRBD1	TRBJ2-2	CASRHPQGAGELFF
16	TRBV12-3/TRBV12-4	-	TRBJ1-5	CASSGRAPVRGQPQHF
12	TRBV28	-	TRBJ2-5	CASSLILGTPNF
15	TRBV20-1	-	TRBJ1-6	CSAKDSNGFRSPLHF